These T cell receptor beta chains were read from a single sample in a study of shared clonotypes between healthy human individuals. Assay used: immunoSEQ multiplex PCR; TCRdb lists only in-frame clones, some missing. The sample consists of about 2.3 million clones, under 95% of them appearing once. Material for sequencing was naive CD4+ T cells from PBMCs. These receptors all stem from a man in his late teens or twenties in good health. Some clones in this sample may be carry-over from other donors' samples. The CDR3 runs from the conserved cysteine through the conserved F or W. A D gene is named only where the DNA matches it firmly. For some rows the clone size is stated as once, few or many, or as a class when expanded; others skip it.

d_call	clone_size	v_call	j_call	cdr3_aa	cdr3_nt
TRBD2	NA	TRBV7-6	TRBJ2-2	CASSWSSGRITGELFF	TGTGCCAGCAGCTGGTCCAGCGGGAGAATAACCGGGGAGCTGTTTTTT
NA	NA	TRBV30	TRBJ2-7	CAWTDLSEQYF	TGTGCCTGGACGGATCTATCCGAGCAGTACTTC
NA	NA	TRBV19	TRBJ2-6	CASRSGRSGANVLTF	TGTGCCAGTAGGTCGGGGCGCTCTGGGGCCAACGTCCTGACTTTC
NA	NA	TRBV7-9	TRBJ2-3	CASSGSGTRSTDTQYF	TGTGCCAGCAGCGGGTCCGGGACCCGGAGCACAGATACGCAGTATTTT
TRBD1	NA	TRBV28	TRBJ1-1	CASSSPGQGVAFF	TGTGCCAGCAGTTCTCCGGGACAGGGTGTAGCTTTCTTT
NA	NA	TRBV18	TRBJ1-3	CASSPLRAGPSSGNTIYF	TGTGCCAGCTCACCATTAAGGGCAGGGCCGTCCTCTGGAAACACCATATATTTT
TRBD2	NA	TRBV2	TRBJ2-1	CASSREGLASYNEQFF	TGTGCCAGCAGCCGGGAAGGACTAGCGAGTTACAATGAGCAGTTCTTC
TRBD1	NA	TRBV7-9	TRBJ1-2	CASSVTGQGGYTF	TGTGCCAGCAGCGTGACAGGGCAGGGTGGCTACACCTTC
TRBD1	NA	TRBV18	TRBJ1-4	CASSPSPGTGGFINEKLFF	TGTGCCAGCTCACCGAGCCCCGGGACAGGGGGTTTCATTAATGAAAAACTGTTTTTT
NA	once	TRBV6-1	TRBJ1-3	CASSDGHSGNTIYF	TGTGCCAGCAGTGACGGGCACTCTGGAAACACCATATATTTT
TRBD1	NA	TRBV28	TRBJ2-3	CASSLWDRSTDTQYF	TGTGCCAGCAGTTTATGGGACAGGTCCACAGATACGCAGTATTTT
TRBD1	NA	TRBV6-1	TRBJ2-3	CAAAQTGVTDTQYF	TGTGCCGCCGCCCAGACAGGGGTCACAGATACGCAGTATTTT
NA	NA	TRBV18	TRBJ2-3	CASSLTTDTQYF	TGTGCCAGCTCACTAACAACAGATACGCAGTATTTT
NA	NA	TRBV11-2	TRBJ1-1	CASSRVNTEAFF	TGTGCCAGCAGCAGGGTCAACACTGAAGCTTTCTTT
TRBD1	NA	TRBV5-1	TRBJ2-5	CASSLRGQGETQYF	TGCGCCAGCAGCCTGCGGGGACAGGGAGAGACCCAGTACTTC
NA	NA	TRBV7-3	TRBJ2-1	CASRGSDNDEQFF	TGTGCCAGCAGAGGGTCGGACAACGATGAGCAGTTCTTC
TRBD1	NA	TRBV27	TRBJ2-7	CASSSVGTVFYEQYF	TGTGCCAGCAGTTCCGTGGGGACAGTCTTCTACGAGCAGTACTTC
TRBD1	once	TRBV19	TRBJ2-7	CASSPGTGVSYEQYF	TGTGCCAGTAGTCCCGGGACAGGGGTCTCCTACGAGCAGTACTTC
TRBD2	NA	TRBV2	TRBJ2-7	CASSISPAGAVGWIRYEQYF	TGTGCCAGCAGTATATCCCCCGCGGGAGCCGTGGGCTGGATTCGCTACGAGCAGTACTTC
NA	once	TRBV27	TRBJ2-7	CASSLRRDYEQYF	TGTGCCAGCAGTTTGAGGCGGGACTACGAGCAGTACTTC
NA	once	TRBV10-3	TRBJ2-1	CAISLPGGNEQFF	TGTGCCATCAGTTTACCAGGGGGGAATGAGCAGTTCTTC
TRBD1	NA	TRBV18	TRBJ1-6	CASSPLETGRSNSPLHF	TGTGCCAGCTCACCACTAGAGACAGGGAGAAGTAATTCACCCCTCCACTTT
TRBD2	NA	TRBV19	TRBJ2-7	CASSIWGGEQYF	TGTGCCAGTAGTATATGGGGGGGAGAGCAGTACTTC
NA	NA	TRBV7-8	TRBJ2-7	CASSPTDSSYEQYF	TGTGCCAGCAGCCCTACTGACAGCTCCTACGAGCAGTACTTC
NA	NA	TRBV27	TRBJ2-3	CASSLEVTDTQYF	TGTGCCAGCAGTTTAGAGGTTACAGATACGCAGTATTTT
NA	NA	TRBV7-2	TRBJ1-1	CASSPRRSGVGTEAFF	TGTGCCAGCAGCCCACGAAGGTCGGGGGTTGGAACTGAAGCTTTCTTT
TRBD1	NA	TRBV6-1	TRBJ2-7	CASSDSGTVFSYEQYF	TGTGCCAGCAGTGATTCCGGGACAGTATTCTCCTACGAGCAGTACTTC
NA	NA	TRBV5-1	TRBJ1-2	CASSLMQGSYGYTF	TGCGCCAGCAGCTTAATGCAGGGGTCCTATGGCTACACCTTC
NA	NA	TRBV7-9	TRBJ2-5	CASSGYGKQETQYF	TGTGCCAGCAGCGGGTACGGCAAACAAGAGACCCAGTACTTC
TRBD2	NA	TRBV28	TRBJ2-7	CASLSPAGPYEQYF	TGTGCCAGCCTCTCCCCAGCGGGACCCTACGAGCAGTACTTC
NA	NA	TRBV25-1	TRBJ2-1	CASSALTRSSNEQFF	TGTGCCAGCAGTGCCTTGACAAGAAGCTCCAATGAGCAGTTCTTC
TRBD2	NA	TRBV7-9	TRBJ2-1	CASSPRRLADNEQFF	TGTGCCAGCAGCCCTCGGCGACTAGCGGATAATGAGCAGTTCTTC
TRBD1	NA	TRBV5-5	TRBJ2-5	CASSPQTGVRETQYF	TGTGCCAGCAGCCCACAGACAGGGGTGCGAGAGACCCAGTACTTC
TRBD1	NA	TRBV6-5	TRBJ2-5	CASSSQGVETQYF	TGTGCCAGCAGTTCCCAGGGGGTAGAGACCCAGTACTTC
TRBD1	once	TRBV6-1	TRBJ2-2	CASSASNRGNTGELFF	TGTGCCAGCAGTGCGAGTAACAGGGGGAACACCGGGGAGCTGTTTTTT
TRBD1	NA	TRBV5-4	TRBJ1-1	CASSLVYRGNTEAFF	TGTGCCAGCAGCTTGGTGTACAGGGGAAACACTGAAGCTTTCTTT
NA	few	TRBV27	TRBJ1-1	CASSRYRNLNTEAFF	TGTGCCAGCAGTCGCTACAGGAACCTGAACACTGAAGCTTTCTTT
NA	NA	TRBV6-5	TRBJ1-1	CASRLLGRVGTEAFF	TGTGCCAGCAGACTCCTAGGACGAGTGGGAACTGAAGCTTTCTTT
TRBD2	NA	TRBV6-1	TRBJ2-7	CASSTSGYEQYF	TGTGCCAGCAGCACTAGCGGCTACGAGCAGTACTTC
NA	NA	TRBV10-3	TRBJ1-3	CAISESRDFSGNTIYF	TGTGCCATCAGTGAGAGCAGGGATTTCTCTGGAAACACCATATATTTT
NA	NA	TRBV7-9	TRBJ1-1	CASSLVSGYTEAFF	TGTGCCAGCAGCTTAGTTTCAGGGTACACTGAAGCTTTCTTT
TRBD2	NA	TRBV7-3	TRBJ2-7	CASSLAGGLAYEQYF	TGTGCCAGCAGCCTAGCGGGAGGACTCGCCTACGAGCAGTACTTC